This T cell receptor (beta chain) appears in the sequencing data of a study of CD8 T cells in Susac syndrome. This CDR3 has 17 amino acids. J lost 6 bases, V lost 5 bases, and 16 bases had no gene match. Germline V CDR1 and CDR2: SGHRS, YFSETQ. A quantity of roughly 0.5 to 1 ug RNA underwent reverse transcription using random hexamers. MiXCR, run by TCRdb on the immunoSEQ multiplex PCR reads, gives a single entry per CDR3 protein. The sample consists of tens of thousands of distinct CDR3 sequences, roughly 92% of them appearing once. The V gene is TRBV5-1, the J gene TRBJ2-7, with 11 bases fitting TRBD2. The TCR sequence derives from a human donor with Susac syndrome. The sequencing sample was made of CD8+ T cells from PBMCs. CDR3 protein: CASRTGLAGGVSLEQYF. In DNA, the CDR3 is TGCGCCAGCAGAACGGGGCTAGCGGGAGGTGTGTCTCTCGAGCAGTACTTC.